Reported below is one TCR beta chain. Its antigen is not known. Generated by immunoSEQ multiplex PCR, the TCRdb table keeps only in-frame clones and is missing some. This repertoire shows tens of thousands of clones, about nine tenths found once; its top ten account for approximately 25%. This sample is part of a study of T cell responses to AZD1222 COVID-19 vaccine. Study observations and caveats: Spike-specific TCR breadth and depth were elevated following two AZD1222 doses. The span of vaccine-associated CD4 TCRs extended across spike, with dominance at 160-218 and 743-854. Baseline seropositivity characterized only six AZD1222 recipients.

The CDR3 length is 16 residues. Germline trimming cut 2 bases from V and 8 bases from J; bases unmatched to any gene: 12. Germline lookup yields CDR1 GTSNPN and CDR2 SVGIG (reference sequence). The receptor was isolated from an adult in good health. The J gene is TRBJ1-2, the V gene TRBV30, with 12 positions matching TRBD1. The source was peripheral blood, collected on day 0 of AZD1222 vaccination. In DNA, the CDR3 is TGTGCCTGGAGTCCTTCGGAGGGACAGGGGGCGTGGGGCTACACCTTC. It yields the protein CAWSPSEGQGAWGYTF.